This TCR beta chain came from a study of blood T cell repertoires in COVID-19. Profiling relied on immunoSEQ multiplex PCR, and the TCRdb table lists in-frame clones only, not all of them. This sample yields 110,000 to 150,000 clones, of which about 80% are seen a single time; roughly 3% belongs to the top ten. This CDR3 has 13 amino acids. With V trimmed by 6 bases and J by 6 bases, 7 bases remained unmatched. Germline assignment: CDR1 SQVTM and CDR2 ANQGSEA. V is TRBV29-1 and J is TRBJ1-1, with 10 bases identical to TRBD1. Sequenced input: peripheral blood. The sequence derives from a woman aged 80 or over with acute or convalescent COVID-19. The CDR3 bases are TGCAGCGTGTTTCCCGGGACAGGGGCTGAAGCTTTCTTT. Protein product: CSVFPGTGAEAFF.